These 13 T cell receptor beta chains were sequenced from one sample in a study of blood T cell repertoires in COVID-19. Generated by immunoSEQ multiplex PCR, the TCRdb table keeps only in-frame clones and is missing some. This sample carries 45,000 or so clones, about 83% of them seen once, and the ten largest clones take 2% to 2.5%. Sequences were obtained from peripheral blood. The receptors stem from a woman in her sixties or seventies with acute or convalescent COVID-19.

This chain joins TRBV29-1 and TRBJ2-7; possibly TRBD2 for D (6 bases). This CDR3 has 15 residues. V lost 4 bases to trimming and J lost 5 bases, with 21 bases between them. Germline V gives CDR1 SQVTM, CDR2 ANQGSEA. CDR3 coding DNA: TGCAGCGTTGTGGTGATCCGGGCATGGAGGGACGAGCAGTACTTC. It is translated as CSVVVIRAWRDEQYF.

This sequence joins TRBV28 and TRBJ1-2; 9 nucleotides match TRBD1. Germline assignment: CDR1 MDHEN and CDR2 SYDVKM. This CDR3 contains 15 residues. V lost 6 bases and J lost 7; bases outside the gene matches: 12. The CDR3 protein is CASSEQGALTPGYTF. The CDR3 DNA is TGTGCCAGCAGCGAACAGGGGGCGCTTACTCCTGGCTACACCTTC.

The chain couples TRBV4-1 to TRBJ1-1, with D unclear. CDR1 is MGHRA and CDR2 is YSYEKL in the germline V gene. The CDR3 consists of 14 residues. Between the trimmed V and J ends, which lost 3 bases and 7 bases, there was a span of 15 bases. Here the CDR3 reads CASSQTRWSDEAFF. The CDR3 region has the DNA TGCGCCAGCAGCCAGACGAGATGGAGTGATGAAGCTTTCTTT.

This chain links TRBV28 with TRBJ1-3; 7 bases agree with TRBD1. From germline, CDR1 is MDHEN and CDR2 SYDVKM. V shed 5 bases, J shed 3 bases, and the junction held 4 bases outside the gene matches. The CDR3 consists of 14 residues. The CDR3: CASSPRQGGNTIYF. The CDR3 DNA follows: TGTGCCAGCAGTCCACGACAGGGTGGAAACACCATATATTTT.

In its sample, this clone was seen once. The V gene is TRBV4-2, the J gene TRBJ1-5; D possibly corresponds to TRBD1 (5 bases). CDR1 is LGHNA, CDR2 YNFKEQ, per germline. The CDR3 extends over 15 amino acids. Trimming took 0 bases from V and 6 from J, leaving 12 bases between them. CDR3 nucleotide sequence: TGTGCCAGCAGCCAAGAGCTTATTGGGGCTCAGCCCCAGCATTTT. This codes for CASSQELIGAQPQHF.

Concerning this clone itself: Germline and junction disagree at one end, which may indicate a read error. The gene calls are TRBV15 and TRBJ2-5, with D possibly matching TRBD2 (6 bases). Per the germline V gene, CDR1 is LNHNV and CDR2 is YYDKDF (reference sequence). The CDR3 covers 16 residues. In DNA, the CDR3 is TGTGCCACGAGCAAGGTCGGCGGGGTCGTGAGGGAGACCCAGTACTTC. Encoded protein: CATSKVGGVVRETQYF.

This clone was picked up one time. The CDR3 DNA reads as TGTGCCAGCAGTCCACCCTCAGGGCTTGGCTACACCTTC. Residues: CASSPPSGLGYTF. The chain has TRBV7-9 and TRBJ1-2; the D gene is possibly TRBD1 (5 bases). The CDR3 is 13 residues long. Trimming left V 6 bases short and J 7 bases short, with 15 bases between. CDR1 is SEHNR, CDR2 FQNEAQ, per germline (reference sequence).

The rearrangement uses TRBV9 and TRBJ2-7; TRBD1 is a possible D gene (6 bases). Germline values: CDR1 SGDLS, CDR2 YYNGEE. The length of the CDR3 is 13 residues. Trimming shortened V by 0 bases and J by 4 bases, and 8 bases separated the two germline ends. The CDR3 sequence: CASSVAQGYEQYF. CDR3 DNA sequence: TGTGCCAGCAGCGTAGCACAGGGTTACGAGCAGTACTTC.

V gene TRBV5-1 combines with J gene TRBJ2-3; 7 bases agree with TRBD2. V was pared by 3 bases and J by 1 base, with 8 bases of the junction left unmatched. Per germline, CDR1 SGHRS and CDR2 YFSETQ. CDR3 length: 16 amino acids. DNA for the CDR3: TGCGCCAGCAGCTCCGGACTAGTCGGGGGCACAGATACGCAGTATTTT. It specifies CASSSGLVGGTDTQYF.

The chain combines TRBV30 with TRBJ2-3; 9 bases fit TRBD1. Germline CDR1 and CDR2: GTSNPN and SVGIG (reference sequence). This CDR3 has 15 amino acids. V lost 2 bases and J lost 6; bases outside the gene matches: 9. Written as DNA, the CDR3 is TGTGCCTGGAGTCTTAAGACAGGGGGATTGGATACGCAGTATTTT. Translated: CAWSLKTGGLDTQYF.

The chain uses TRBV30 and TRBJ2-1; 11 nucleotides align to TRBD2. The CDR3 has 16 amino acids. Germline CDR1 and CDR2: GTSNPN and SVGIG (reference sequence). Losses at the gene ends were 1 base for V and 6 bases for J; bases not matched to a gene: 8. The chain's CDR3 is CAWSGLAGSVRNEQFF. As DNA, the CDR3 is TGTGCCTGGAGTGGACTAGCGGGATCGGTCCGCAATGAGCAGTTCTTC.

The chain joins TRBV5-4 to TRBJ2-7, with no clear D. The CDR3 has 15 residues. Trimming took 0 bases from V and 0 from J, leaving 10 bases between them. Germline loops: CDR1 SGHNT, CDR2 YYREEE (reference sequence). The CDR3 is CASSLGQHSSYEQYF. The CDR3 DNA reads as TGTGCCAGCAGCTTGGGGCAGCACAGCTCCTACGAGCAGTACTTC.

V is TRBV7-6 and J is TRBJ2-1; 12 nucleotides line up with TRBD2. Per the germline V gene, CDR1 is SGHVS and CDR2 is FNYEAQ. This CDR3 is built from 18 residues. Germline trimming cut 4 bases from V and 9 bases from J; bases unmatched to any gene: 16. As DNA, the CDR3 is TGTGCCAGCAGCTCTGGGACTAGCGGGCTTCTAGGCCTTGGTGAGCAGTTCTTC. Its translation: CASSSGTSGLLGLGEQFF.